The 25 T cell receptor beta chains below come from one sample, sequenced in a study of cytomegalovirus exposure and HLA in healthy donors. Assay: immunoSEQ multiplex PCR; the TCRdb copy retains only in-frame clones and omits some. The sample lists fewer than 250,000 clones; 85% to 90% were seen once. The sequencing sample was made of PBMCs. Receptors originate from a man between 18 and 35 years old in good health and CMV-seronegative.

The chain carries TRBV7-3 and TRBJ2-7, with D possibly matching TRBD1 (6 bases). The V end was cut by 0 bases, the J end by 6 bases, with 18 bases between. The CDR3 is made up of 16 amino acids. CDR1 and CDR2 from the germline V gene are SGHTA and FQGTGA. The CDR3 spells CASSLTSGEAHREQYF. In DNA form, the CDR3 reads TGTGCCAGCAGCTTAACTTCAGGGGAAGCGCACCGCGAGCAGTACTTC. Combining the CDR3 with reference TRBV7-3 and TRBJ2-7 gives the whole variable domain GAGVSQTPSNKVTEKGKYVELRCDPISGHTALYWYRQSLGQGPEFLIYFQGTGAADDSGLPNDRFFAVRPEGSVSTLKIQRTERGDSAVYLCASSLTSGEAHREQYFGPGTRLTVT.

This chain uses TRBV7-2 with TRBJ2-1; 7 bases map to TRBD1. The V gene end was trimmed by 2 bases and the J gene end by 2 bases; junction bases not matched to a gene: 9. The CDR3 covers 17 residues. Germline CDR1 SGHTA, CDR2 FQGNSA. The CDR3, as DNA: TGTGCCAGCAGCTTATCCGACCGGGACAGAGCCTACAATGAGCAGTTCTTC. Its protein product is CASSLSDRDRAYNEQFF.

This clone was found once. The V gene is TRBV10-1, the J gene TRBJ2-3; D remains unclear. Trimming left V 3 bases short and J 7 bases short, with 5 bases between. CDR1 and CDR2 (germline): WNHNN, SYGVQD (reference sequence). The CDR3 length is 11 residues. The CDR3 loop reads CASSEFNTQYF. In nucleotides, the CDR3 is TGCGCCAGCAGTGAATTTAATACGCAGTATTTT.

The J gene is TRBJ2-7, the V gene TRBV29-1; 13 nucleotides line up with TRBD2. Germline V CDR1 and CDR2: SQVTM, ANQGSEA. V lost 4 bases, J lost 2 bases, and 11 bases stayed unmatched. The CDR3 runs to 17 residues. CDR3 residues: CSVGTGTSGMGAYEQYF. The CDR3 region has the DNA TGCAGCGTTGGGACCGGGACTAGCGGGATGGGGGCCTACGAGCAGTACTTC.

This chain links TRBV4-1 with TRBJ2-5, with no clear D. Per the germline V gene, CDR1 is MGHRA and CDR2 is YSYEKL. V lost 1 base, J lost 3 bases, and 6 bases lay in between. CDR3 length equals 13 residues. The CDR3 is CASSQGHKETQYF. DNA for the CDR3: TGCGCCAGCAGCCAAGGCCACAAAGAGACCCAGTACTTC.

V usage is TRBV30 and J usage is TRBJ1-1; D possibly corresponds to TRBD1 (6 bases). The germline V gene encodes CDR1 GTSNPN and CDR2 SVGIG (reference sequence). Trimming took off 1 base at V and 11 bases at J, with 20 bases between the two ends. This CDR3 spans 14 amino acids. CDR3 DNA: TGTGCCTGGAGTGCTTCGATGGGGGGGCGATCGGCTTTCTTT. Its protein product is CAWSASMGGRSAFF.

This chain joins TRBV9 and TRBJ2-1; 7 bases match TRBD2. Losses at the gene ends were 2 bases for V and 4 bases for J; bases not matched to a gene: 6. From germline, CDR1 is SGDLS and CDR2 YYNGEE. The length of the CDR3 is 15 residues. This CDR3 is CASSVSSGPYNEQFF. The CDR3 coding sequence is TGTGCCAGCAGCGTGAGTAGCGGGCCTTACAATGAGCAGTTCTTC.

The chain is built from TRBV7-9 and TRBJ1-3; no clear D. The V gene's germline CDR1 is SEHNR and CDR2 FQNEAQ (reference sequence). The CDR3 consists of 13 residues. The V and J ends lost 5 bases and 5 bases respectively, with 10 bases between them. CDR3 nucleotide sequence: TGTGCCAGCAGCGGAAGCGAGCGAAACACCATATATTTT. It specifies CASSGSERNTIYF.

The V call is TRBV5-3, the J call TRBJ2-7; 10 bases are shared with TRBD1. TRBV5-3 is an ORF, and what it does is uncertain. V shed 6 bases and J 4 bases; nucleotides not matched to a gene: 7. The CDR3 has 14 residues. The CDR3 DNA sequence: TGTGCCAGAAACGGGACAGGGGTCCCTTACGAGCAGTACTTC. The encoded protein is CARNGTGVPYEQYF.

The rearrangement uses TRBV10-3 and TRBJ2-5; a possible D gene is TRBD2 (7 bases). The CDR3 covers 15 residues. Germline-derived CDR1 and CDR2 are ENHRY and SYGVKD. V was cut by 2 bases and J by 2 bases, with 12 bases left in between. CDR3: CAISEGGGPQETQYF. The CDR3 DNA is TGTGCCATCAGTGAGGGCGGGGGCCCTCAAGAGACCCAGTACTTC.

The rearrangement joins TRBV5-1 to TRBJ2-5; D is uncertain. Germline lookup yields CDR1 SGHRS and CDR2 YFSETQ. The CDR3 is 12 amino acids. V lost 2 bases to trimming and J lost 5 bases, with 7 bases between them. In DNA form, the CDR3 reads TGCGCCAGCAGCTTACTTGAGGAGACCCAGTACTTC. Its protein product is CASSLLEETQYF.

CDR3 amino acids: CASSLVWGVAYNEQFF. In DNA form, the CDR3 reads TGTGCCAGCAGCTTAGTCTGGGGGGTTGCCTACAATGAGCAGTTCTTC. The chain joins TRBV7-2 to TRBJ2-1; possibly TRBD2 for D (6 bases). Germline V gene data show CDR1 as SGHTA and CDR2 as FQGNSA. This CDR3 spans 16 amino acids. V lost 1 base and J 2 bases, leaving 12 bases between the germline ends.

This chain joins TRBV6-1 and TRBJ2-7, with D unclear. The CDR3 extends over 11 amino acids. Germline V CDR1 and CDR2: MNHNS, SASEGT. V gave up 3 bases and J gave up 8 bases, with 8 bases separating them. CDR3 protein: CASSDVEKQYF. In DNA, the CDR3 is TGTGCCAGCAGTGATGTGGAGAAGCAGTACTTC.

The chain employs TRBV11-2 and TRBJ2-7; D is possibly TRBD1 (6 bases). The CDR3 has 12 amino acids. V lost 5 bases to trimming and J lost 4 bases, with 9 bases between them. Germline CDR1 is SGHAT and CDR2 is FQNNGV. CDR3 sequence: CASSGRGYEQYF. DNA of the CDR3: TGTGCCAGCAGCGGCAGGGGATACGAGCAGTACTTC.

CDR3 protein: CASSGAGTSGWRGYNEQFF. As DNA, the CDR3 is TGTGCCAGCAGCGGCGCCGGGACTAGCGGGTGGAGGGGTTACAATGAGCAGTTCTTC. The chain combines TRBV9 with TRBJ2-1, with 12 bases fitting TRBD2. Germline CDR1 reads SGDLS; CDR2 reads YYNGEE. This CDR3 has 19 residues. Germline trimming cut 3 bases from V and 4 bases from J; bases unmatched to any gene: 14.

The DNA of the CDR3 is TGCGCCAGCAGTCTAAGGGGCCCTAGGGAGCAGTACTTC. It encodes CASSLRGPREQYF. The V and J genes are TRBV10-2 and TRBJ2-7, with D perhaps TRBD1 (5 bases). Germline V gene sequence: CDR1 WSHSY, CDR2 SAAADI. Trimming removed 5 bases at V and 7 bases at J, with 15 bases between. This CDR3 has 13 residues.

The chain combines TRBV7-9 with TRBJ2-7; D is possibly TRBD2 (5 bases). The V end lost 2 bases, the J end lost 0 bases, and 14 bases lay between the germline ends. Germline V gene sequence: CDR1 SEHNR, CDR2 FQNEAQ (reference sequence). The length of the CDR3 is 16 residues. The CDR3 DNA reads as TGTGCCAGCAGCTTAAAGCCTGGCGGGCGCTCCTACGAGCAGTACTTC. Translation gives CASSLKPGGRSYEQYF. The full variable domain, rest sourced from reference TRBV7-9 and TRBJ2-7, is DTGVSQNPRHKITKRGQNVTFRCDPISEHNRLYWYRQTLGQGPEFLTYFQNEAQLEKSRLLSDRFSAERPKGSFSTLEIQRTEQGDSAMYLCASSLKPGGRSYEQYFGPGTRLTVT.

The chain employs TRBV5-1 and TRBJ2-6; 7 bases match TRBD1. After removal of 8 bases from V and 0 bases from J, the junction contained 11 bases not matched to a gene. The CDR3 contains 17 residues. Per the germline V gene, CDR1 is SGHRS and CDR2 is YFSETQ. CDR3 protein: CASTIGTANSGANVLTF. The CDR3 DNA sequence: TGCGCCAGTACAATAGGGACAGCAAACTCTGGGGCCAACGTCCTGACTTTC.

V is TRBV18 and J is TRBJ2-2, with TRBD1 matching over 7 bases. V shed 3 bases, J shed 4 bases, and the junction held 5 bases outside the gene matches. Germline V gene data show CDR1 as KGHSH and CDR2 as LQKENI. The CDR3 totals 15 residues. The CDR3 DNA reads TGTGCCAGCTCACCTATGACAGGGATCACCGGGGAGCTGTTTTTT. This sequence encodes CASSPMTGITGELFF.

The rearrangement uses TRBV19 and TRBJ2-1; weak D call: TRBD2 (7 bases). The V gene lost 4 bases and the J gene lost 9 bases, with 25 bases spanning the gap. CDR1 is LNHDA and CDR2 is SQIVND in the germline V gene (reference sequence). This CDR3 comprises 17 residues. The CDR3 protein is CASSTQPQGPRGIEQFF. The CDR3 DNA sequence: TGTGCCAGTAGTACTCAACCACAGGGACCGCGGGGGATTGAGCAGTTCTTC.

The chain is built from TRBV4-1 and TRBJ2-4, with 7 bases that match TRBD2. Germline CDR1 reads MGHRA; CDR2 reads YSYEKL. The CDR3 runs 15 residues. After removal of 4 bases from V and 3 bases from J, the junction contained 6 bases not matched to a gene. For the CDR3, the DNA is TGCGCCAGCAGCCGGCTTGCGGGGGTCAAAAACATTCAGTACTTC. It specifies CASSRLAGVKNIQYF.

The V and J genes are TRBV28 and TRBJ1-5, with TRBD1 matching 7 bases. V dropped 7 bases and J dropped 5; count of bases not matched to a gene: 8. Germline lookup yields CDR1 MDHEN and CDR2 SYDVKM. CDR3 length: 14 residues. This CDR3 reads CASKGAGAHQPQHF. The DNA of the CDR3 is TGTGCCAGCAAGGGGGCAGGGGCGCATCAGCCCCAGCATTTT.

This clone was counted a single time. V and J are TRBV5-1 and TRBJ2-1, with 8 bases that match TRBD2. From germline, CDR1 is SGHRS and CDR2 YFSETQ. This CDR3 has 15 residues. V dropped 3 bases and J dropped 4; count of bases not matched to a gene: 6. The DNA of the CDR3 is TGCGCCAGCAGCTCAGCGGGAGAGGCTTACAATGAGCAGTTCTTC. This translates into CASSSAGEAYNEQFF.

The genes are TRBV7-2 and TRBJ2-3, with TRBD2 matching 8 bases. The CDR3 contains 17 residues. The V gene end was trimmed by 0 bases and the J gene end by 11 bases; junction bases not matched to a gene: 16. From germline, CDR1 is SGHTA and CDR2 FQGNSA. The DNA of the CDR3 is TGTGCCAGCAGCTTAGCGCTCGGTAGCGGGGTAGAGTTTGGGCAGTATTTT. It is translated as CASSLALGSGVEFGQYF.

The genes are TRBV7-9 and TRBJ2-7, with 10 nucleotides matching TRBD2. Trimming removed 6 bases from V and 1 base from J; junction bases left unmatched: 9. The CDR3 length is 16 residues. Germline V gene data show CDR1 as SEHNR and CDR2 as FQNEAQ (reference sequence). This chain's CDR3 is CASSSIPGLASYEQYF. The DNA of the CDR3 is TGTGCCAGCAGTTCAATTCCGGGACTAGCGTCCTACGAGCAGTACTTC.